The present T cell receptor beta chain was sequenced within a study of human CD8 memory T cell subsets (dated by TCRdb to 2019 to 2021). Study-level background: TCRbeta repertoires of stem-like (TSTEM), progenitor exhausted-like (TPEX) and effector memory CD8+ T cell subsets were compared to assess their clonal relationships. Over five donors each provided TSTEM, TPEX and effector memory subsets, from which TCRbeta repertoires were obtained. On the study overall, not on this receptor specifically: Only TCRbeta chains were sequenced, and repertoire comparisons rested on over five donors tested with paired t-tests and Bonferroni correction. Both stem-like subsets shared clonotypes with effector memory cells, but TSTEM and TPEX repertoires overlapped minimally, suggesting distinct antigen spectra. Chao1 estimates suggested greater repertoire diversity in TSTEM than in TPEX subsets, potentially reflecting a broader range of specificities. Similarly high normalized Shannon-Wiener diversity was shown by TSTEM and TPEX subsets, whereas comparatively lower diversity was seen in effector memory subsets.

A Human TCR Profiling Kit was used to prepare UMI-labeled 5' RACE TCRbeta libraries. Every TCRbeta library was prepared in parallel, with the same number of PCR cycles used for all of the libraries. From the authors' description of their analysis: Each TCRbeta library contained between about 3,000 and 20,000 functional CDR3beta clonotypes. MIGEC 1.2.9 was used for UMI extraction and consensus assembly, with at least three reads per UMI being required. In-frame CDR3beta repertoires were extracted with MiXCR 3.0.3. Each sample was downsampled to 42,000 randomly selected UMIs before diversity metrics were computed in VDJtools 1.2.1. For each sample pair, the repertoire overlap metrics D, R and F2 were calculated in VDJtools using the top 3,000 clones. Following TCRdb reprocessing, every CDR3 protein sequence forms one entry, and DNA is not provided. The V and J calls come from TCRdb's annotation, not from the publication. The table for this sample lists 4,500 to 5,500 distinct CDR3 sequences. The ten largest clones capture about 17% of the sample.

Concerning this clonotype itself: Its binding antigen is unknown.

The cysteine opens and the phenylalanine closes a CDR3 of 14 amino acids. No DNA appears here. According to the germline V gene, CDR1 reads SGHDT and CDR2 reads YYEEEE. Density gradient separation was used to isolate peripheral blood mononuclear cells from healthy donor buffy coats. The study enriched total CD8+ T cells through negative magnetic separation using EasySep or MojoSort CD8+ T cell isolation kits. An RNeasy Mini Kit was used to extract total RNA from duplicate vials of 150,000 sorted CD8+ T cells per subset. PBMCs were used either fresh or after being cryopreserved in fetal bovine serum containing about 11% DMSO. CD8+ T cell subsets were sorted to purity by fluorescence-activated cell sorting on a FACSAria III.

This clonotype was sampled from a human donor in good health. The rearranged chain carries TRBV5-6 and TRBJ2-7. Sample: CD8+ T cells from PBMCs. CDR3 loop: CASSLPTSSYEQYF.